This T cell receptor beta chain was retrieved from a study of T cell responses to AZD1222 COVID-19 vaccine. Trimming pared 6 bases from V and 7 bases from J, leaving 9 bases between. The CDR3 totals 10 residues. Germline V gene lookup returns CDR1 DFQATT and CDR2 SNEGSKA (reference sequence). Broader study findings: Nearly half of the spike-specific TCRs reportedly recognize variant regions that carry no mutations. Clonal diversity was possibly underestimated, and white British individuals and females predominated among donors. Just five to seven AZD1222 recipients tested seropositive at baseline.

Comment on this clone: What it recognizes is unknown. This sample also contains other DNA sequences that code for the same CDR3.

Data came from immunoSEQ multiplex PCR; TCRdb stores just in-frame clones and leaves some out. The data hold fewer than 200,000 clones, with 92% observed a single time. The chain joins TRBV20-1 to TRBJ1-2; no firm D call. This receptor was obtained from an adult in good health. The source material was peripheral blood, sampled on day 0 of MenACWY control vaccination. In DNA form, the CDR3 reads TGCAGTGCCAGAACGGGTGGCTACACCTTC. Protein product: CSARTGGYTF.